These 15 T cell receptor beta chains came from one sample sequenced in a study of breast tumors, draining lymph nodes, adjacent tissues. TCRdb re-called the multiplex PCR reads with MiXCR, one entry per CDR3 protein. Among about 270,000 distinct CDR3 sequences listed, 30% were seen once. Breast cancer patients provided tissue from their axillary draining lymph nodes. Sequences were obtained from axillary lymph node tissue. The receptors derive from a female donor with breast cancer. Some clones in this sample may be carry-over from other donors' samples.

Points on this clonotype: This may be a read error: a much more frequent sequence differs by one nucleotide. V gene TRBV12-3 or TRBV12-4 combines with J gene TRBJ1-5; 8 bases map to TRBD1. Trimming cost V 5 bases and J 1 base; bases outside gene matches: 7. The CDR3 has 16 residues. The CDR3 loop reads CASSHTGGGSNQPQHF. As DNA, the CDR3 is TGTGCCAGCAGTCACACAGGGGGGGGAAGCAATCAGCCCCAGCATTTT.

The genes are TRBV5-1 and TRBJ1-1; D gene unclear. This CDR3 region has 15 residues. CDR1 and CDR2 (germline): SGHRS, YFSETQ. V shed 0 bases and J shed 4 bases, with 13 bases lying between them. The DNA for the CDR3 is TGCGCCAGCAGCTTGGAGACGGGTTTGAGCACTGAAGCTTTCTTT. Its protein is CASSLETGLSTEAFF. Together with reference TRBV5-1 and TRBJ1-1, the CDR3 gives the full variable domain: KAGVTQTPRYLIKTRGQQVTLSCSPISGHRSVSWYQQTPGQGLQFLFEYFSETQRNKGNFPGRFSGRQFSNSRSEMNVSTLELGDSALYLCASSLETGLSTEAFFGQGTRLTVV.

This sequence joins TRBV6-1 and TRBJ1-3, with 8 bases matching TRBD1. The V and J ends lost 6 bases and 5 bases, in that order; junction bases with no gene match: 6. This CDR3 region has 14 residues. Germline V gene lookup returns CDR1 MNHNS and CDR2 SASEGT. CDR3 amino acids: CASRKQGDRNTIYF. The CDR3 DNA follows: TGTGCCAGCAGGAAACAGGGGGACCGAAACACCATATATTTT.

This clonotype was recorded at least ten times. This rearrangement joins TRBV6-1 to TRBJ2-7; TRBD1 aligns across 8 bases. Germline V gene lookup returns CDR1 MNHNS and CDR2 SASEGT. Trimming at V came to 5 bases and at J to 5 bases, leaving 11 bases not matched to a gene. This CDR3 is built from 15 residues. This CDR3 is CASSMIETGVHEQYF. In nucleotides, the CDR3 is TGTGCCAGCAGTATGATAGAGACAGGGGTCCACGAGCAGTACTTC.

The rearrangement uses TRBV24-1 and TRBJ2-1, with 14 bases matching TRBD2. This CDR3 comprises 17 residues. V shed 3 bases, J shed 8 bases, and the junction held 8 bases outside the gene matches. Germline CDR1 KGHDR, CDR2 SFDVKD. The CDR3 here is CATSDTGLAGGDDEQFF. As DNA, the CDR3 is TGTGCCACCAGTGATACTGGACTAGCGGGAGGCGACGATGAGCAGTTCTTC.

This chain uses TRBV9 with TRBJ2-1; 8 bases match TRBD1. Germline trimming cut 4 bases from V and 9 bases from J; bases unmatched to any gene: 15. The length of the CDR3 is 16 residues. Germline CDR1 reads SGDLS; CDR2 reads YYNGEE. DNA for the CDR3: TGTGCCAGCAGCTCCACCAATGGACAGGGCACCGGTGAGCAGTTCTTC. Its protein product is CASSSTNGQGTGEQFF.

In this sample, this clonotype turned up many times. The V gene is TRBV6-4, the J gene TRBJ2-2; perhaps TRBD2 as D (5 bases). This CDR3 comprises 16 residues. Germline V gives CDR1 MRHNA, CDR2 SNTAGT. V lost 4 bases and J lost 0, with 12 bases in between. The chain's CDR3 is CASSVEGGPNTGELFF. The CDR3 bases are TGTGCCAGCAGTGTAGAGGGTGGGCCGAACACCGGGGAGCTGTTTTTT.

This clonotype appeared many times. The CDR3 protein is CASSSEQGWSGYTF. CDR3 DNA sequence: TGTGCCAGCAGCTCGGAACAGGGATGGAGCGGCTACACCTTC. The chain employs TRBV7-6 and TRBJ1-2, with a possible D match to TRBD1 (6 bases). Between the trimmed V and J ends, which lost 4 bases and 8 bases, there was a span of 17 bases. The CDR3 is 14 residues long. CDR1 is SGHVS and CDR2 is FNYEAQ in the germline V gene.

For this clonotype: With a much larger clone just one base away, this may be a read error. This CDR3 reads CASSHATLQETQYF. The CDR3 nucleotides are TGTGCCAGCAGTCACGCGACTCTGCAAGAGACCCAGTACTTC. The chain employs TRBV6-5 and TRBJ2-5, with D uncertain. Germline CDR1 and CDR2: MNHEY and SVGAGI. This CDR3 is built from 14 residues. Trimming cost V 5 bases and J 2 bases, with 12 bases left between them.

With respect to this clonotype: This may be a read error, as it is one base from a much larger clone. The chain links TRBV7-3 to TRBJ2-5; 7 nucleotides agree with TRBD2. V lost 1 base, J lost 7 bases, and 9 bases stayed unmatched. CDR1 and CDR2 from the germline V gene are SGHTA and FQGTGA. This CDR3 has 15 residues. CDR3 sequence: CASSLIAGAWGTQYF. The CDR3 region has the DNA TGTGCCAGCAGCTTAATCGCGGGAGCATGGGGGACCCAGTACTTC. Together with reference TRBV7-3 and TRBJ2-5, the CDR3 gives the full variable domain: GAGVSQTPSNKVTEKGKYVELRCDPISGHTALYWYRQSLGQGPEFLIYFQGTGAADDSGLPNDRFFAVRPEGSVSTLKIQRTERGDSAVYLCASSLIAGAWGTQYFGPGTRLLVL.

In its sample, this clonotype was seen a few times. The chain employs TRBV7-8 and TRBJ1-4; D is undetermined. Germline CDR1 SGHVS, CDR2 FQNEAQ. There are 15 residues in the CDR3. The V gene lost 1 base and the J gene lost 8 bases, with 14 bases spanning the gap. CDR3 loop: CASSLVLAGGEKLFF. The CDR3 coding sequence is TGTGCCAGCAGCTTAGTGCTAGCGGGAGGGGAAAAACTGTTTTTT.

Only a few counts were recorded for this clonotype. V usage is TRBV12-3 or TRBV12-4 and J usage is TRBJ2-2; 11 bases align to TRBD2. The ends lost 6 bases at V and 2 bases at J; junction bases unmatched: 14. The CDR3 runs 19 residues. The CDR3 loop is CASSRTLAGGPPNTGELFF. As DNA, the CDR3 is TGTGCCAGCAGCAGGACTCTAGCGGGAGGACCTCCTAACACCGGGGAGCTGTTTTTT.

This clonotype has more than one count but fewer than ten. CDR3 sequence reads: CAWSVRNRGYEQYF. CDR3 DNA: TGTGCCTGGAGTGTACGGAACAGGGGCTACGAGCAGTACTTC. The chain combines TRBV30 with TRBJ2-7; TRBD1 agrees at 7 bases. Germline-derived CDR1 and CDR2 are GTSNPN and SVGIG (reference sequence). V lost 0 bases and J lost 3; bases outside the gene matches: 5. The CDR3 contains 14 residues.

The CDR3: CSVELAGGPNEQFF. The CDR3 nucleotides read TGCAGCGTTGAACTAGCGGGAGGGCCCAATGAGCAGTTCTTC. This chain joins TRBV29-1 and TRBJ2-1, with 12 bases that match TRBD2. After removal of 2 bases from V and 6 bases from J, the junction contained 2 bases not matched to a gene. The CDR3 is 14 amino acids. Germline lookup yields CDR1 SQVTM and CDR2 ANQGSEA.

This clonotype was detected only once. The genes are TRBV24-1 and TRBJ2-7; the D is unclear. The length of the CDR3 is 20 residues. Trimming cost V 2 bases and J 1 base, with 26 bases left between them. CDR1 is KGHDR and CDR2 is SFDVKD in the germline V gene. The CDR3 sequence is CATSDSLPWIAQNKSYEQYF. The CDR3 DNA reads TGTGCCACCAGTGATTCCTTGCCGTGGATAGCACAAAACAAATCCTACGAGCAGTACTTC.